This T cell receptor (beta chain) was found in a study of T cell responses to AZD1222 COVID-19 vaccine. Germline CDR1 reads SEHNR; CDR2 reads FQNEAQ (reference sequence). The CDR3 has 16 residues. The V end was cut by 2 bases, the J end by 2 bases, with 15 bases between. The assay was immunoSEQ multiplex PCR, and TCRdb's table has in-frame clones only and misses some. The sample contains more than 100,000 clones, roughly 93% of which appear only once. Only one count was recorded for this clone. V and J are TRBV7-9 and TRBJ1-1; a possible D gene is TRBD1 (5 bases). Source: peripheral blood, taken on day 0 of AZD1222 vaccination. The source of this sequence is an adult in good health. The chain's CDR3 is CASSLRSSRDNTEAFF. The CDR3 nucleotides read TGTGCCAGCAGCTTAAGATCAAGCAGGGATAACACTGAAGCTTTCTTT.